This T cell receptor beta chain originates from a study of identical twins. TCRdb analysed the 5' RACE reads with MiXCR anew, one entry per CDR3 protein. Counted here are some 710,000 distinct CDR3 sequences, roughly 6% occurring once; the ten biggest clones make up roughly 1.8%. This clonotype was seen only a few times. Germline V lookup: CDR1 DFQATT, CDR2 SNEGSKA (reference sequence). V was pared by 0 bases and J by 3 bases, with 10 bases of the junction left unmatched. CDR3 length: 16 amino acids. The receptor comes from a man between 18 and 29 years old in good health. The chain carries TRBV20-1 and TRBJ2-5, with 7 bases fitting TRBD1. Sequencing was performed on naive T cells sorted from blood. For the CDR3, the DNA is TGCAGTGCTAGAGATCGGTCAGGGGGAAATGAAGAGACCCAGTACTTC. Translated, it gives CSARDRSGGNEETQYF.